The 27 T cell receptor beta chains given below trace back to one sample, sequenced in a study of naive and memory T cell subsets. Study-wide points: Possibly reflecting memory cells re-expressing CD45RA, a few larger clonotypes occurred in naive repertoires, especially CD8.

Two oligonucleotides, mixed equimolar, formed the beta constant-region primer covering TRBC1 and TRBC2. Ligated cDNA was amplified by four rounds of PCR with nested alpha and beta constant-region primers and SP2. TCRdb fed the UMI-ligation and nested PCR reads into MiXCR, producing one record per CDR3 protein. Here the sample spans about 90,000 distinct CDR3 sequences, about 11% being singletons. Their recognized antigens are unknown. The sample taken for sequencing was naive CD4+ T cells from blood. Every receptor here comes from a human donor in good health.

This clonotype turned up a few times. The chain has TRBV7-2 and TRBJ1-1; D perhaps matches TRBD1 (5 bases). Trimming left V 5 bases short and J 0 bases short, with 13 bases between. Germline V gene sequence: CDR1 SGHTA, CDR2 FQGNSA. This CDR3 is built from 15 residues. The CDR3 here is CASSVGGGLNTEAFF. The CDR3 nucleotides are TGTGCCAGCAGCGTTGGTGGGGGGTTGAACACTGAAGCTTTCTTT.

CDR3 sequence reads: CASSLEGKARAREQYF. CDR3 DNA sequence: TGCGCCAGCAGCTTGGAAGGAAAAGCCCGGGCGCGAGAGCAGTACTTC. The chain combines TRBV5-1 with TRBJ2-7; D gene unclear. This CDR3 has 16 amino acids. With 0 bases removed from V and 7 bases from J, the gap between germline ends came to 20 bases. CDR1 and CDR2 (germline): SGHRS, YFSETQ.

This clonotype was found a few times. The CDR3 nucleotides are TGTGCCACCAGTTTCGGGAGCTCCTACAATGAGCAGTTCTTC. Translating it yields CATSFGSSYNEQFF. The chain combines TRBV24-1 with TRBJ2-1; D perhaps matches TRBD2 (6 bases). The CDR3 contains 14 residues. The germline gives CDR1 KGHDR, CDR2 SFDVKD. V lost 6 bases and J 0 bases, leaving 8 bases between the germline ends.

This clonotype was recorded a few times. The chain employs TRBV29-1 and TRBJ2-1, with 12 bases aligning to TRBD2. The V and J ends lost 2 bases and 7 bases, in that order; junction bases with no gene match: 3. Per the germline V gene, CDR1 is SQVTM and CDR2 is ANQGSEA. The CDR3 loop spans 14 amino acids. CDR3 in amino acids: CSVELAGGPNEQFF. The CDR3 bases are TGCAGCGTTGAACTAGCGGGAGGGCCGAATGAGCAGTTCTTC.

This clonotype was found a few times. The chain has TRBV28 and TRBJ2-3; perhaps TRBD2 as D (6 bases). The germline V and J ends were trimmed by 6 bases and 5 bases, with 12 bases remaining between them. The CDR3 is 13 amino acids. CDR1 MDHEN and CDR2 SYDVKM come from the germline V gene. The CDR3 loop reads CASRTGGGDTQYF. CDR3 bases: TGTGCCAGCAGAACCGGGGGTGGAGATACGCAGTATTTT.

This clonotype was observed at least ten times. The chain couples TRBV6-2 or TRBV6-3 to TRBJ2-3, with D tentatively TRBD1 (6 bases). Between the trimmed V and J ends, which lost 4 bases and 0 bases, there was a span of 11 bases. The CDR3 covers 15 residues. Germline values: CDR1 MNHEY, CDR2 SVGEGT. In nucleotides, the CDR3 is TGTGCCAGCAGTTCCCCGGGACACAGCACAGATACGCAGTATTTT. Translation gives CASSSPGHSTDTQYF.

This clonotype was detected only a few times. V usage is TRBV4-1 and J usage is TRBJ2-7; TRBD2 agrees at 9 bases. CDR1 is MGHRA, CDR2 YSYEKL, per germline. This CDR3 has 15 residues. Losses at the gene ends were 1 base for V and 2 bases for J; bases not matched to a gene: 3. The CDR3 DNA reads as TGCGCCAGCAGCCAAGTGACTAGCGGAGCCTACGAGCAGTACTTC. Protein product: CASSQVTSGAYEQYF.

A few counts support this clonotype. J is TRBJ1-4 and V is TRBV20-1; TRBD1 might be the D (5 bases). Trimming pared 1 base from V and 2 bases from J, leaving 20 bases between. The CDR3 runs 18 residues. Germline lookup yields CDR1 DFQATT and CDR2 SNEGSKA (reference sequence). CDR3 DNA: TGCAGTGCTAGAGTGCCGGGCCCAGGGACGGCCACTAATGAAAAACTGTTTTTT. Residues: CSARVPGPGTATNEKLFF.

This clonotype came up a few times. The genes are TRBV7-9 and TRBJ2-3; the D is unclear. Trimming stripped 6 bases from V and 2 bases from J, with 12 bases between. CDR1 is SEHNR, CDR2 FQNEAQ, per germline (reference sequence). This CDR3 has 14 residues. CDR3: CASSLPSFTDTQYF. In DNA, the CDR3 is TGTGCCAGCAGTCTGCCCAGTTTCACAGATACGCAGTATTTT.

V usage is TRBV28 and J usage is TRBJ2-1; 7 bases align to TRBD2. This CDR3 is 13 amino acids long. With V trimmed by 3 bases and J by 8 bases, 4 bases remained unmatched. Germline loops: CDR1 MDHEN, CDR2 SYDVKM. The CDR3 DNA reads as TGTGCCAGCAGTTTGGGGGGGTGGGATGAGCAGTTCTTC. This codes for CASSLGGWDEQFF.

The rearrangement uses TRBV24-1 and TRBJ2-3, with D unclear. The germline V gene has CDR1 KGHDR and CDR2 SFDVKD. Deletions cut 4 bases from V and 8 bases from J, with 21 bases between. The CDR3 spans 16 residues. In DNA form, the CDR3 reads TGTGCCACCAGTGACCCCAGGCTGCCCGAACCCTCTACGCAGTATTTT. This translates into CATSDPRLPEPSTQYF.

This clonotype showed up many times. The rearrangement uses TRBV7-2 and TRBJ2-1, with 8 bases that match TRBD1. The CDR3 is 16 amino acids. The germline V gene encodes CDR1 SGHTA and CDR2 FQGNSA. CDR3 residues: CAATRQGMTLYNEQFF. The CDR3 coding sequence is TGTGCAGCTACAAGACAGGGGATGACCCTCTACAATGAGCAGTTCTTC.

The chain employs TRBV29-1 and TRBJ2-7, with 10 bases fitting TRBD1. V gave up 4 bases and J gave up 3 bases; unmatched junction bases: 9. Per germline, CDR1 SQVTM and CDR2 ANQGSEA. The length of the CDR3 is 15 residues. Here the CDR3 DNA reads TGCAGCGTTGCCAACCCCGGGACAGGGGACTACGAGCAGTACTTC. As protein: CSVANPGTGDYEQYF.

V is TRBV5-1 and J is TRBJ1-5, with D possibly being TRBD1 (5 bases). The V gene's germline CDR1 is SGHRS and CDR2 YFSETQ. The CDR3 covers 14 residues. Trimming cost V 1 base and J 6 bases, with 11 bases left between them. In nucleotides, the CDR3 is TGCGCCAGCAGCTTGCAGCAGGGCGGTCAGCCCCAGCATTTT. Translated: CASSLQQGGQPQHF.

At least ten counts were recorded for this clonotype. The chain has TRBV7-2 and TRBJ2-1; D not resolved. The CDR3 has 12 residues. Germline assignment: CDR1 SGHTA and CDR2 FQGNSA. Between the trimmed V and J ends, which lost 0 bases and 12 bases, there was a span of 9 bases. The CDR3 DNA reads as TGTGCCAGCAGCTTAGCAGGGAACCGGCAGTTCTTC. This sequence encodes CASSLAGNRQFF. Full variable domain (remainder filled in from reference TRBV7-2 and TRBJ2-1): GAGVSQSPSNKVTEKGKDVELRCDPISGHTALYWYRQSLGQGLEFLIYFQGNSAPDKSGLPSDRFSAERTGGSVSTLTIQRTQQEDSAVYLCASSLAGNRQFFGPGTRLTVL.

At least ten counts were recorded for this clonotype. The chain employs TRBV20-1 and TRBJ2-7, with 7 bases matching TRBD2. Germline CDR1 DFQATT, CDR2 SNEGSKA (reference sequence). The CDR3 totals 16 residues. V lost 0 bases to trimming and J lost 2 bases; unmatched junction nucleotides: 10. The CDR3: CSARDPGGSPAYEQYF. DNA for the CDR3: TGCAGTGCTAGAGATCCCGGGGGGAGTCCAGCCTACGAGCAGTACTTC.

This clonotype has a handful of counts. The chain couples TRBV7-2 to TRBJ2-7; 8 nucleotides align to TRBD2. Trimming cost V 3 bases and J 4 bases; bases outside gene matches: 8. Germline CDR1 is SGHTA and CDR2 is FQGNSA. The CDR3 sequence is 15 residues long. This CDR3 is CASSLEAGAQYEQYF. The CDR3 DNA sequence: TGTGCCAGCAGCTTGGAAGCGGGGGCGCAGTACGAGCAGTACTTC. Complete variable domain (other parts from reference TRBV7-2 and TRBJ2-7): GAGVSQSPSNKVTEKGKDVELRCDPISGHTALYWYRQSLGQGLEFLIYFQGNSAPDKSGLPSDRFSAERTGGSVSTLTIQRTQQEDSAVYLCASSLEAGAQYEQYFGPGTRLTVT.

The CDR3 spells CASSGTGNSNYGYTF. The CDR3 DNA reads TGTGCCAGCAGCGGGACAGGAAATTCTAACTATGGCTACACCTTC. This chain links TRBV6-2 or TRBV6-3 with TRBJ1-2; 8 positions match TRBD1. Losses at the gene ends were 6 bases for V and 0 bases for J; bases not matched to a gene: 6. CDR1 is MNHEY and CDR2 is SVGEGT in the germline V gene. CDR3 size: 15 residues.

In its sample, this clonotype was seen many times. V and J are TRBV25-1 and TRBJ2-4, with 9 nucleotides matching TRBD1. V trimming: 5 bases; J trimming: 2 bases; junction bases outside the gene matches: 10. This CDR3 region has 17 residues. The germline V gene has CDR1 MGHDK and CDR2 SYGVNS. DNA of the CDR3: TGTGCCAGCAGTTCGGCCGGGACAGGGACAACCAAAAACATTCAGTACTTC. Amino acid sequence: CASSSAGTGTTKNIQYF.

This clonotype was seen ten or more times. The rearrangement uses TRBV20-1 and TRBJ2-5; D might be TRBD1 (6 bases). Trimming took 5 bases from V and 5 from J, leaving 15 bases between them. Germline V gene data show CDR1 as DFQATT and CDR2 as SNEGSKA (reference sequence). There are 13 residues in the CDR3. The CDR3 sequence: CSAGDRLYETQYF. CDR3 in DNA: TGCAGTGCTGGCGACAGGTTATACGAGACCCAGTACTTC.

The chain joins TRBV2 to TRBJ1-4; the match to TRBD1 covers 9 bases. V gave up 5 bases and J gave up 7 bases; unmatched junction bases: 8. This CDR3 has 15 amino acids. Germline V lookup: CDR1 SNHLY, CDR2 FYNNEI. The CDR3 here is CASSYTGGAVEKLFF. The CDR3 nucleotides are TGTGCCAGCAGTTATACAGGGGGCGCGGTTGAAAAACTGTTTTTT. The full variable domain, completed using reference TRBV2 and TRBJ1-4, is EPEVTQTPSHQVTQMGQEVILRCVPISNHLYFYWYRQILGQKVEFLVSFYNNEISEKSEIFDDQFSVERPDGSNFTLKIRSTKLEDSAMYFCASSYTGGAVEKLFFGSGTQLSVL.

The chain links TRBV28 to TRBJ2-7, with D possibly matching TRBD1 (6 bases). Germline CDR1 reads MDHEN; CDR2 reads SYDVKM. The CDR3 loop spans 14 amino acids. V was trimmed by 6 bases and J by 7 bases, leaving 19 bases between them. CDR3 loop: CASSPGTFGVEQYF. The CDR3 nucleotides read TGTGCCAGCAGCCCCGGGACATTCGGCGTGGAGCAGTACTTC. The complete variable domain, with remaining parts taken from reference TRBV28 and TRBJ2-7, reads DVKVTQSSRYLVKRTGEKVFLECVQDMDHENMFWYRQDPGLGLRLIYFSYDVKMKEKGDIPEGYSVSREKKERFSLILESASTNQTSMYLCASSPGTFGVEQYFGPGTRLTVT.

This clonotype has more than one count but fewer than ten. V and J are TRBV20-1 and TRBJ1-1; tentative D call: TRBD1 (5 bases). Germline V CDR1 and CDR2: DFQATT, SNEGSKA (reference sequence). V lost 1 base, J lost 1 base, and 10 bases lay in between. This CDR3 has 14 amino acids. CDR3 in amino acids: CSARVGGTNTEAFF. CDR3 coding DNA: TGCAGTGCTAGAGTTGGGGGGACGAACACTGAAGCTTTCTTT.

This clonotype has more than one count but fewer than ten. The rearrangement links TRBV15 to TRBJ1-6; D unresolved. The CDR3 totals 15 residues. Germline V gives CDR1 LNHNV, CDR2 YYDKDF (reference sequence). Trimming left V 5 bases short and J 7 bases short, with 15 bases between. The CDR3 loop is CATSEGWRGNSPLHF. CDR3 bases: TGTGCCACCAGCGAAGGTTGGAGAGGGAATTCACCCCTCCACTTT.

This clonotype has just a few counts. An end of the junction differs from the germline gene, which may be a read error. J is TRBJ2-3 and V is TRBV7-7, with TRBD2 matching over 11 bases. This CDR3 is 15 amino acids long. Germline-derived CDR1 and CDR2 are SSHAT and FNYEAQ (reference sequence). The CDR3 bases are TGTGCTAGCAGCTTAGCGGGAGGGCCAGCAGATACGCAGTATTTT. The encoded protein is CASSLAGGPADTQYF.

The genes are TRBV7-2 and TRBJ2-5; D remains unclear. Trimming stripped 3 bases from V and 5 bases from J, with 16 bases between. Germline V lookup: CDR1 SGHTA, CDR2 FQGNSA. The CDR3 has 15 residues. CDR3 DNA sequence: TGTGCCAGCAGCTTCTTAGGGCAGCAAAAGGAGACCCAGTACTTC. Translating gives CASSFLGQQKETQYF.

This clonotype was observed a handful of times. The chain has TRBV6-2 or TRBV6-3 and TRBJ2-7; tentatively, D is TRBD2 (6 bases). The V end was cut by 0 bases, the J end by 0 bases, with 18 bases between. The V gene's germline CDR1 is MNHEY and CDR2 SVGEGT. The CDR3 runs 18 residues. This chain's CDR3 is CASSYSRYRGGDSYEQYF. For the CDR3, the DNA is TGTGCCAGCAGTTACTCGAGATACAGAGGCGGGGACTCCTACGAGCAGTACTTC.